The T cell receptor (beta chain) under discussion was sequenced for a study of OX40 agonist ivuxolimab in advanced cancers. V lost 0 bases to trimming and J lost 5 bases, with 5 bases between them. The CDR3 is 13 amino acids. Germline V gives CDR1 SGHAT, CDR2 FQNNGV. Assay: immunoSEQ multiplex PCR; the TCRdb copy retains only in-frame clones and omits some. The table includes 90,000 to 100,000 clones, about 85% detected once. The chain links TRBV11-2 to TRBJ1-5; D gene unclear. The sequence was obtained from an adult with an advanced solid tumor such as melanoma, head and neck, liver or kidney cancer. This specimen was CD4+ or CD8+ T cells sorted from blood, taken in a trial of the OX40 agonist ivuxolimab. In DNA form, the CDR3 reads TGTGCCAGCAGCTTAGATTTGCATCAGCCCCAGCATTTT. This sequence encodes CASSLDLHQPQHF.